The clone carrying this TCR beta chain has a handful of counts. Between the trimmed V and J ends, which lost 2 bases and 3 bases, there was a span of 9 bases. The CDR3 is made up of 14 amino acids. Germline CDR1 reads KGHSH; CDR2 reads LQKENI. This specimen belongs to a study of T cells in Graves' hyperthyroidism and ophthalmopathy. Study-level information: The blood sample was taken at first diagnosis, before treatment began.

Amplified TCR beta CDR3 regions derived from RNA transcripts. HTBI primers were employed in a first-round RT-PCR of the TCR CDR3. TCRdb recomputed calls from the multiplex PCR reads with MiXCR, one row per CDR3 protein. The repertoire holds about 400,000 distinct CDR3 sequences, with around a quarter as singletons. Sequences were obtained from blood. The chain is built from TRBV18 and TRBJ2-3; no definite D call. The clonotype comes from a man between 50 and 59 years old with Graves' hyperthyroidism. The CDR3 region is CASSPGVETDTQYF. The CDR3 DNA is TGTGCCAGCTCACCAGGGGTGGAGACAGATACGCAGTATTTT.